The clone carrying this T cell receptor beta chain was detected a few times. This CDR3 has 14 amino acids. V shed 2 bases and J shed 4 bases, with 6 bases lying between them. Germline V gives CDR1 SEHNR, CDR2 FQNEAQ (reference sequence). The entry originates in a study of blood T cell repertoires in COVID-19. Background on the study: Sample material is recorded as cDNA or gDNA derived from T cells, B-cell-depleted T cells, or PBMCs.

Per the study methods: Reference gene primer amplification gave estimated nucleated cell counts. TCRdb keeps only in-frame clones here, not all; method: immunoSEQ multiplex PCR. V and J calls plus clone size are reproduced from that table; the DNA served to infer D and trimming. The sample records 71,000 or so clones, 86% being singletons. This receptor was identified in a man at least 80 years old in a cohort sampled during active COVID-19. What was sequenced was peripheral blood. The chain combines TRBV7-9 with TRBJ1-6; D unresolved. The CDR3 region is CASSLTGYNSPLHF. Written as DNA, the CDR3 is TGTGCCAGCAGCTTAACCGGTTATAATTCACCCCTCCACTTT.